This TCR beta chain was identified in a study of shared T cell receptors in the human thymus. Germline V gives CDR1 MDHEN, CDR2 SYDVKM. The V and J ends lost 2 bases and 5 bases respectively, with 17 bases between them. The CDR3 has 16 residues. TCRdb keeps only in-frame clones here, not all; method: immunoSEQ multiplex PCR. The sample shows 700,000 or so clones, approximately 83% of them seen only once. These data were also reused for a study on human thymus T cells. That source notes: The source of the thymus tissue was resections taken during corrective heart surgery. Reports from related research described highly overlapping thymic repertoires among unrelated individuals.

This chain connects TRBV28 to TRBJ2-3; D perhaps matches TRBD2 (5 bases). This TCR derives from a girl in the first two years of life with a congenital heart defect. The sequenced material came from thymocytes. CDR3 residues: CASSLPPEVREDTQYF. DNA of the CDR3: TGTGCCAGCAGTTTACCCCCCGAGGTCCGGGAAGATACGCAGTATTTT.